This T cell receptor (beta chain) emerged from a study of T cell responses to AZD1222 COVID-19 vaccine (dated by TCRdb to the early 2020s). Concerning the study at large: Because spike-specific TCR depth and breadth did not differ between the two schedules, AZD1222 recipients who got a second dose at roughly 4 weeks were pooled with those who got a second dose at roughly 12 weeks. TCR sequencing covered some 250 trial participants: 200 to 210 given two doses of AZD1222 and about 26 given two doses of MenACWY control vaccine. Trial participants were enrolled by age into 18-55, 56-69 and 70-plus year subgroups, with around 150, 28 and 57 TCR-sequenced participants respectively. Results and caveats for the whole study, not just this receptor: Because no day 14 peak-response samples were available, the repertoires could be characterized only after the peak T cell response. The 56-69-year group was small, and its depth increase did not reach significance, likely because of low power. Conclusions about previously exposed vaccinees were limited because only six AZD1222 recipients were SARS-CoV-2 seropositive at baseline. Reportedly, close to half of the unique spike-specific TCRs recognized epitopes lying outside the regions that are mutated in the B.1.351 and B.1.1.7 variants. Most participants were white British and females outnumbered males, and the authors suggested that clonal diversity may have been underestimated. Spike-specific TCR breadth and depth rose significantly after two AZD1222 doses compared with day 0 and with MenACWY recipients. The vaccine-associated CD4 TCRs covered the entire spike protein, and the dominant responses fell in regions 160-218 and 743-854.

What this sample's time point label stands for: baseline before first vaccination. Vaccinee samples were obtained from the UK trials COV001 and COV002, which included a single-blind randomized controlled phase 2/3 trial of AZD1222 (ChAdOx1 nCoV-19) in healthy adults. Trial participant PBMC samples were collected at day 0 and day 28 after the second dose for TCRbeta chain sequencing. The CDR3 regions of human TCRbeta chains were subjected to immunosequencing. The published analysis was carried out like this. Repertoire TCRs were checked for matches against a reference library of SARS-CoV-2-specific TCRs that had been generated using the MIRA antigen-specificity platform. Breadth was defined as the fraction of unique TCRs that were SARS-CoV-2-associated. Depth was defined as the fraction of total T cells that were SARS-CoV-2-associated. Using the MIRA data, every spike-specific TCR was mapped to the spike region that the TCR reacted to and assigned to either a CD4 or a CD8 class. Log10-transformed breadth and depth values were compared by one-way ANOVA with Sidak's multiple comparisons tests. TCRdb took this table from immuneACCESS and kept in-frame rearrangements with V and J called. Such tables lack part of the clones; where checked against another copy, unresolved V genes explain under half of the gap, and the rest is unexplained. The V and J calls and the clone size are those of that table, but D and trimming were determined from the DNA. A total of more than 95,000 clones appear in this sample, approximately 89% of them only once. The ten largest account for less than 9.5% of the sample.

Relative to germline, V is 3 bases shorter and J is 1 base shorter, with 17 bases between their ends. The germline V gene (reference sequence) supplies CDR1 MNHEY and CDR2 SMNVEV. The CDR3 measures 17 amino acids from cysteine to phenylalanine. The sequence is cut down to CDR3 DNA, 51 bases in frame from base 1. A note on this clone: Its antigen is unknown. Per-base quality was not reported, and no clone a single base away is much larger than it.

The sequenced sample was peripheral blood, obtained on day 0 of AZD1222 vaccination. The TCR comes from an adult in good health. The V and J segments used are TRBV27 and TRBJ2-3; a tentative D match to TRBD1 spans 6 bases. At the DNA level, the sequence is TGTGCCAGCAGTTTGCTAACAGGGTACTGGCGCACAGATACGCAGTATTTT. Translation gives CASSLLTGYWRTDTQYF.